This T cell receptor (beta chain) was recorded in a study of a mutant IDH1 vaccine in newly diagnosed glioma. Study information: Sex among treated patients split roughly 60% male, roughly 40% female; mean age was roughly 40 years. Earlier therapy was either radiotherapy, temozolomide, or both, and most got both.

Measured with immunoSEQ multiplex PCR; TCRdb has only the in-frame clones, and not every one. The data show some 60,000 clones, about 89% seen once. Stated time point: week 23, last vaccination. Each dose delivered 300 ug of mutant IDH1 20-mer peptide subcutaneously with imiquimod. Concerning this clone itself: Its antigen is unidentified.

The source material was PBMCs, sampled from a glioma patient whose treatment included an IDH1 peptide vaccine. The sequence derives from a man in his forties with glioma.

The CDR3 sequence: CASSETGPEAFF. The CDR3 region has the DNA TGTGCCAGCAGCGAAACAGGACCTGAAGCTTTCTTT. The chain joins TRBV2 to TRBJ1-1; tentative D call: TRBD1 (5 bases). There are 12 residues in the CDR3. Trimming pared 6 bases from V and 6 bases from J, leaving 11 bases between. Germline CDR1 is SNHLY and CDR2 is FYNNEI. Using reference TRBV2 and TRBJ1-1 for the parts outside the CDR3, the full variable domain is EPEVTQTPSHQVTQMGQEVILRCVPISNHLYFYWYRQILGQKVEFLVSFYNNEISEKSEIFDDQFSVERPDGSNFTLKIRSTKLEDSAMYFCASSETGPEAFFGQGTRLTVV.